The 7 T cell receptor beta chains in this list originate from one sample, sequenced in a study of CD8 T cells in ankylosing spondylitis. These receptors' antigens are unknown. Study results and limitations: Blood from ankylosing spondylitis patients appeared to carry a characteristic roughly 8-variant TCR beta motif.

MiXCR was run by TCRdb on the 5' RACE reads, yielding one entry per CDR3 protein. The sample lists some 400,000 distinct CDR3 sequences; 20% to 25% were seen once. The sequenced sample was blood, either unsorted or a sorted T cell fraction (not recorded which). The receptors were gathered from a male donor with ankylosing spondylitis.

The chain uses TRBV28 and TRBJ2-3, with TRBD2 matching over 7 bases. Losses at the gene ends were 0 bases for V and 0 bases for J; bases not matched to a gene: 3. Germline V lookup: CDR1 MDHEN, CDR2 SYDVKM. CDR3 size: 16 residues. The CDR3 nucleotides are TGTGCCAGCAGTTTATGGCGGGGGACTAGCACAGATACGCAGTATTTT. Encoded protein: CASSLWRGTSTDTQYF.

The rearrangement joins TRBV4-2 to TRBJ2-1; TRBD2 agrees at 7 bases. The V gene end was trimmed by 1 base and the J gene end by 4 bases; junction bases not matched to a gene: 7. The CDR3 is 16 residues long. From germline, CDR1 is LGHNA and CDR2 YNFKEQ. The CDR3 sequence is CASSQVVTSVYNEQFF. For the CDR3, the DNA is TGTGCCAGCAGCCAAGTAGTAACTAGCGTGTACAATGAGCAGTTCTTC.

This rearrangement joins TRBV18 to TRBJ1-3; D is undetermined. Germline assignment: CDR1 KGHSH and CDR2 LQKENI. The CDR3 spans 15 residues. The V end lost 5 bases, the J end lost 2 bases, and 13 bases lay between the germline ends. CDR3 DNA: TGTGCCAGCTCATACTTGTCGGATCCTGGAAACACCATATATTTT. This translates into CASSYLSDPGNTIYF.

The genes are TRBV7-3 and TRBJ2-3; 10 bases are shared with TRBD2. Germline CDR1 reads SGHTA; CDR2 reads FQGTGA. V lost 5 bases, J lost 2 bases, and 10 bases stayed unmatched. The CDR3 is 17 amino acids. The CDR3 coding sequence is TGTGCCAGCAGCACCCGGACTAGCGGTACCATCACAGATACGCAGTATTTT. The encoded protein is CASSTRTSGTITDTQYF.

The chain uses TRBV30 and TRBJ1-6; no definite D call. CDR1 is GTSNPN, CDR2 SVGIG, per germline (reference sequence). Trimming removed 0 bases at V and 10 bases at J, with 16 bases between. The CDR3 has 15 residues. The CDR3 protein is CAWSVPRRSRSPLHF. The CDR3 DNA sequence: TGTGCCTGGAGTGTACCAAGGAGATCGAGGTCACCCCTCCACTTT.

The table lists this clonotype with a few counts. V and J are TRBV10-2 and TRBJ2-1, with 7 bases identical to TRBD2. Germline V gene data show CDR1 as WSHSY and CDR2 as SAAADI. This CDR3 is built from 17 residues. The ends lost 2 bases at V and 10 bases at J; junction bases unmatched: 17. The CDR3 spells CASSERASGGWKEEQFF. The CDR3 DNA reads TGCGCCAGCAGTGAGAGGGCTAGCGGAGGTTGGAAGGAAGAGCAGTTCTTC.

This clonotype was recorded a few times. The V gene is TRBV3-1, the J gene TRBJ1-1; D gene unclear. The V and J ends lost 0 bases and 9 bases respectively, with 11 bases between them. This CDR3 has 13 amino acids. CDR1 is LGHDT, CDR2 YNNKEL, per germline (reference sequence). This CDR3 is CASSQDRTEQAFF. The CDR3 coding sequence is TGTGCCAGCAGCCAAGATAGGACGGAGCAAGCTTTCTTT. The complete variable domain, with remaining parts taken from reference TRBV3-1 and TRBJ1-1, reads DTAVSQTPKYLVTQMGNDKSIKCEQNLGHDTMYWYKQDSKKFLKIMFSYNNKELIINETVPNRFSPKSPDKAHLNLHINSLELGDSAVYFCASSQDRTEQAFFGQGTRLTVV.